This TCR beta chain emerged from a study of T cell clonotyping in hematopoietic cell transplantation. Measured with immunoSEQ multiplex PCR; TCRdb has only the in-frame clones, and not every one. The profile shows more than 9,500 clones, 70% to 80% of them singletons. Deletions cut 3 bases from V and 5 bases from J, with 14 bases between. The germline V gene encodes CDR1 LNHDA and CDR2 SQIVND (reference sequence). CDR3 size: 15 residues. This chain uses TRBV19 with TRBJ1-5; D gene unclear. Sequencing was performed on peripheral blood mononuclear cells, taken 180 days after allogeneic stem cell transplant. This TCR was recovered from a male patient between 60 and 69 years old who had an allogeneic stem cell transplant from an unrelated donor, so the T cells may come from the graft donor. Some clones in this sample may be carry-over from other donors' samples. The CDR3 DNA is TGTGCCAGTAGTATTGGACGCAACCTTGATCAGCCCCAGCATTTT. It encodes CASSIGRNLDQPQHF.